This T cell receptor beta chain was observed in a study of blood T cell repertoires in COVID-19. Background on the study: Acute and convalescent COVID-19 specimens originated in the United States, Italy and Spain. T cells, B-cell-depleted T cells, or PBMCs supplied cDNA or gDNA.

This CDR3 has 15 residues. The trim removed 3 bases at V and 7 bases at J, leaving 5 bases unmatched. Germline values: CDR1 LGHNA, CDR2 YSLEER. As handled by the study authors: Estimates of nucleated cell counts were drawn from the amplification of reference gene primers. The repertoire was sequenced with immunoSEQ multiplex PCR; TCRdb's copy has only in-frame clones and lacks some. D and trimming were read from the DNA, whereas the V and J calls and clone size are those reported in that table. This sample yields about 120,000 clones, of which 80% are seen a single time; approximately 16% belongs to the top ten.

Input material: peripheral blood. J is TRBJ2-2 and V is TRBV4-3; TRBD1 aligns across 10 bases. The receptor's source is a man aged 55 to 70 with active or convalescent COVID-19. The CDR3 region has the DNA TGCGCCAGCAGCCAGACAGGGGGCCCTAACGGGGAGCTGTTTTTT. Translating gives CASSQTGGPNGELFF.